These 5 T cell receptor beta chains originate from one sample sequenced in a study of beta chain features in type 1 diabetes. Expressed TCRB transcripts were sequenced after all isolated RNA was converted to cDNA. Generated by immunoSEQ multiplex PCR, the TCRdb table keeps only in-frame clones and is missing some. The profile shows 860,000 or so clones, 15% to 20% of them singletons. Sequencing was done on a sample of naive CD4+ T cells from blood. The receptor source for this set is a woman between 18 and 30 years old in good health.

This chain connects TRBV7-3 to TRBJ2-2; tentatively, D is TRBD2 (5 bases). V dropped 5 bases and J dropped 6 bases, with 13 bases sitting between them. The CDR3 runs 14 residues. CDR1 and CDR2 from the germline V gene are SGHTA and FQGTGA. In DNA, the CDR3 is TGTGCCAGCAGCCCCGGACTCGGTTCCGGGGAGCTGTTTTTT. This codes for CASSPGLGSGELFF.

In this sample, this clone turned up a few times. The chain has TRBV28 and TRBJ2-7, with D perhaps matching TRBD1 (6 bases). Germline loops: CDR1 MDHEN, CDR2 SYDVKM. The CDR3 has 11 amino acids. The V end was cut by 9 bases, the J end by 1 base, with 7 bases between. The CDR3 loop is CASGQSYEQYF. The CDR3 bases are TGTGCCAGTGGACAGTCCTACGAGCAGTACTTC.

The chain links TRBV28 to TRBJ1-4; D gene ambiguous. CDR1 and CDR2 from the germline V gene are MDHEN and SYDVKM. Trimming removed 7 bases at V and 5 bases at J, with 17 bases between. The length of the CDR3 is 15 residues. The CDR3 region has the DNA TGTGCCAGCAATCCCGTGCTAGGAAAAAATGAAAAACTGTTTTTT. It yields the protein CASNPVLGKNEKLFF.

This clone was observed a few times. The genes are TRBV5-6 and TRBJ1-4; 7 bases align to TRBD1. Germline V CDR1 and CDR2: SGHDT, YYEEEE. Trimming removed 1 base from V and 7 bases from J; junction bases left unmatched: 4. The CDR3 contains 14 residues. This CDR3 reads CASSLTGEGEKLFF. The CDR3 nucleotides are TGTGCCAGCAGCTTGACAGGGGAGGGTGAAAAACTGTTTTTT.

This sequence joins TRBV10-3 and TRBJ2-6, with 9 bases fitting TRBD1. This CDR3 is built from 17 residues. The V gene end was trimmed by 10 bases and the J gene end by 2 bases; junction bases not matched to a gene: 12. The V gene's germline CDR1 is ENHRY and CDR2 SYGVKD. CDR3 sequence: CATINPNRGPGANVLTF. CDR3 DNA: TGTGCCACCATCAACCCGAACAGGGGGCCTGGGGCCAACGTCCTGACTTTC.